This T cell receptor (beta chain) emerged from a study of blood T cell repertoires in COVID-19. TCRdb's table, derived via immunoSEQ multiplex PCR, lists solely in-frame clones and lacks some. The data hold approximately 60,000 clones, with about 85% observed a single time. V dropped 6 bases and J dropped 9 bases, with 24 bases sitting between them. The CDR3 is 14 residues long. Germline V gene lookup returns CDR1 SQVTM and CDR2 ANQGSEA. The genes are TRBV29-1 and TRBJ2-7, with D possibly TRBD2 on 5 matching bases. This clonotype originated in a woman older than 75 with COVID-19, enrolled during active disease. Source material: peripheral blood. The CDR3 bases are TGCAGCGTCCGAGAGGGCAGTCCCTGGGGAATGCAGTACTTC. Translated: CSVREGSPWGMQYF.